The 22 T cell receptor beta chains reported below all come from one sample, sequenced in a study of CD8 T cells in ankylosing spondylitis. These receptors are not linked to any known antigen. General study points: One TCR beta motif, made up of seven to nine highly homologous variants, appeared characteristic of ankylosing spondylitis blood.

Each CDR3 protein gets one entry after TCRdb re-called the 5' RACE reads with MiXCR. The table lists around 140,000 distinct CDR3 sequences, more than 15% of them singletons. Sequenced material: blood, either unsorted or a sorted T cell fraction (not recorded which). The receptors shown here come from a male donor with ankylosing spondylitis.

V usage is TRBV7-9 and J usage is TRBJ2-1; D not resolved. Germline V gene lookup returns CDR1 SEHNR and CDR2 FQNEAQ (reference sequence). Trimming took 5 bases from V and 0 from J, leaving 8 bases between them. The length of the CDR3 is 14 residues. The chain's CDR3 is CASSHQSSYNEQFF. The CDR3 DNA sequence: TGTGCCAGCAGCCACCAGAGCTCCTACAATGAGCAGTTCTTC.

This chain links TRBV20-1 with TRBJ2-1, with TRBD2 identical over 10 bases. The CDR3 runs to 12 residues. Germline loops: CDR1 DFQATT, CDR2 SNEGSKA (reference sequence). V was clipped by 5 bases and J by 7 bases; unmatched bases: 2. The CDR3 loop is CSAEGLANEQFF. CDR3 coding DNA: TGCAGTGCTGAGGGACTAGCGAATGAGCAGTTCTTC.

This sequence joins TRBV4-3 and TRBJ2-1; D is undetermined. Germline-derived CDR1 and CDR2 are LGHNA and YSLEER. This CDR3 contains 17 residues. V lost 0 bases to trimming and J lost 0 bases, with 12 bases between them. The CDR3 region has the DNA TGCGCCAGCAGCCAAGATCCCTTCGAGAGCTCCTACAATGAGCAGTTCTTC. As protein: CASSQDPFESSYNEQFF.

The chain joins TRBV6-5 to TRBJ1-4; the D gene is possibly TRBD1 (5 bases). The CDR3 sequence is 14 residues long. Per the germline V gene, CDR1 is MNHEY and CDR2 is SVGAGI. V was cut by 1 base and J by 8 bases, with 11 bases left in between. CDR3 residues: CASSYWQGEEKLFF. DNA of the CDR3: TGTGCCAGCAGTTACTGGCAGGGAGAAGAAAAACTGTTTTTT.

This rearrangement joins TRBV4-3 to TRBJ2-7; 7 bases agree with TRBD2. Losses at the gene ends were 3 bases for V and 1 base for J; bases not matched to a gene: 3. Looked up from germline, CDR1 is LGHNA and CDR2 is YSLEER. This CDR3 comprises 14 residues. The CDR3 DNA reads as TGCGCCAGCAGCCAGGGGGGGGTGTCCTACGAGCAGTACTTC. It encodes CASSQGGVSYEQYF.

V is TRBV5-1 and J is TRBJ2-7; D remains unclear. CDR3 size: 12 residues. The V gene's germline CDR1 is SGHRS and CDR2 YFSETQ. Trimming took off 0 bases at V and 6 bases at J, with 7 bases between the two ends. This CDR3 reads CASSLVPTEQYF. The CDR3 DNA follows: TGCGCCAGCAGCTTGGTTCCCACCGAGCAGTACTTC.

The V and J genes are TRBV4-1 and TRBJ2-1; D is unresolved. Germline V CDR1 and CDR2: MGHRA, YSYEKL. The CDR3 totals 15 residues. With 2 bases removed from V and 5 bases from J, the gap between germline ends came to 13 bases. CDR3 sequence reads: CASSQLATGHNEQFF. The CDR3 coding sequence is TGCGCCAGCAGCCAACTTGCGACCGGTCACAATGAGCAGTTCTTC.

A few counts support this clonotype. V usage is TRBV20-1 and J usage is TRBJ2-3; maybe TRBD2 (6 bases). Germline V gives CDR1 DFQATT, CDR2 SNEGSKA (reference sequence). The CDR3 has 19 amino acids. Trimming took off 4 bases at V and 0 bases at J, with 26 bases between the two ends. The chain's CDR3 is CSATRVGTLQVGSTDTQYF. DNA for the CDR3: TGCAGTGCTACCCGCGTCGGGACTCTCCAAGTTGGTAGCACAGATACGCAGTATTTT.

This clonotype occurred a few times. The chain is built from TRBV2 and TRBJ1-2, with 8 bases that match TRBD1. This CDR3 comprises 19 residues. J gave up 4 bases and V 3 bases, and 19 bases lay outside the gene matches. CDR1 is SNHLY, CDR2 FYNNEI, per germline. The CDR3 loop is CASSDRGPGSDGSGYGYTF. CDR3 DNA: TGTGCCAGCAGTGACAGGGGGCCGGGGTCCGATGGCTCCGGCTATGGCTACACCTTC.

This clonotype occurred a few times. The genes are TRBV4-1 and TRBJ2-2; D could derive from TRBD1 or TRBD2 (6 bases each). Trimming removed 6 bases at V and 2 bases at J, with 16 bases between. Germline assignment: CDR1 MGHRA and CDR2 YSYEKL. The CDR3 spans 16 residues. The CDR3 loop is CASRPWQGTNTGELFF. In DNA, the CDR3 is TGCGCCAGCAGACCATGGCAGGGGACTAACACCGGGGAGCTGTTTTTT.

This clonotype has just a few counts. V is TRBV11-2 and J is TRBJ2-7; 15 bases align to TRBD2. The CDR3 extends over 19 amino acids. V lost 3 bases and J lost 0; bases outside the gene matches: 9. The germline CDR1 and CDR2 sequences are SGHAT and FQNNGV. The CDR3 sequence: CASSFHPGLAGGFSYEQYF. Written as DNA, the CDR3 is TGTGCCAGCAGCTTCCACCCGGGACTAGCGGGAGGTTTCTCCTACGAGCAGTACTTC.

This chain uses TRBV9 with TRBJ2-3; the match to TRBD1 covers 7 bases. CDR3 length equals 14 residues. V was clipped by 3 bases and J by 5 bases; unmatched bases: 6. CDR1 and CDR2 (germline): SGDLS, YYNGEE. The chain's CDR3 is CASSGLQGQDTQYF. The CDR3 region has the DNA TGTGCCAGCAGCGGATTACAGGGGCAAGATACGCAGTATTTT.

V is TRBV7-2 and J is TRBJ2-7; 11 positions match TRBD2. Per germline, CDR1 SGHTA and CDR2 FQGNSA. This CDR3 region has 17 residues. After removal of 5 bases from V and 1 base from J, the junction contained 10 bases not matched to a gene. The chain's CDR3 is CASSPILLAGVSYEQYF. CDR3 in DNA: TGTGCCAGCAGCCCAATCCTACTAGCGGGAGTATCCTACGAGCAGTACTTC.

This clonotype was observed a handful of times. This chain connects TRBV6-5 to TRBJ2-1; tentatively, D is TRBD1 (5 bases). V gave up 0 bases and J gave up 2 bases, with 11 bases separating them. The CDR3 totals 16 residues. Per the germline V gene, CDR1 is MNHEY and CDR2 is SVGAGI. This chain's CDR3 is CASSYSTAAAYNEQFF. CDR3 in DNA: TGTGCCAGCAGTTACTCGACAGCCGCGGCCTACAATGAGCAGTTCTTC.

The rearrangement links TRBV4-2 to TRBJ1-3; no reliable D call. This CDR3 has 14 amino acids. Germline values: CDR1 LGHNA, CDR2 YNFKEQ. Trimming removed 0 bases at V and 8 bases at J, with 11 bases between. The CDR3 region is CASSQDFGEDTIYF. CDR3 bases: TGTGCCAGCAGCCAAGATTTCGGGGAGGACACCATATATTTT.

This clonotype was found a few times. V gene TRBV7-6 combines with J gene TRBJ2-7, with 7 nucleotides matching TRBD2. J was trimmed by 4 bases and V by 1 base; bases with no gene match: 13. The CDR3 has 17 amino acids. Germline V gene lookup returns CDR1 SGHVS and CDR2 FNYEAQ. The CDR3 protein is CASSLEAIGLAAYEQYF. CDR3 DNA sequence: TGTGCCAGCAGCTTAGAAGCTATAGGGCTAGCGGCTTACGAGCAGTACTTC.

The gene calls are TRBV7-9 and TRBJ2-2; 8 bases map to TRBD1. Germline assignment: CDR1 SEHNR and CDR2 FQNEAQ (reference sequence). V shed 5 bases and J 4 bases; nucleotides not matched to a gene: 12. The CDR3 covers 17 residues. The CDR3: CASSRRTGPSVTGELFF. In DNA, the CDR3 is TGTGCCAGCAGCAGACGGACAGGGCCCAGCGTCACCGGGGAGCTGTTTTTT.

This clonotype was seen many times. The rearrangement uses TRBV20-1 and TRBJ2-1; 11 bases are shared with TRBD2. This CDR3 is built from 17 residues. V trimming: 0 bases; J trimming: 8 bases; junction bases outside the gene matches: 12. From germline, CDR1 is DFQATT and CDR2 SNEGSKA (reference sequence). The CDR3 region has the DNA TGCAGTGCTAGAGATTTGTGGCTAGCGGGAGGAGTCGATGAGCAGTTCTTC. This encodes CSARDLWLAGGVDEQFF.

This clonotype appeared once. CDR3 in DNA: TGTGCCAGCAGCCAATCGATGGGGACTGAAGCTTTCTTT. Translated, it gives CASSQSMGTEAFF. The rearrangement uses TRBV16 and TRBJ1-1; D uncertain. Trimming cost V 0 bases and J 5 bases, with 7 bases left between them. This CDR3 region has 13 residues. The germline V gene has CDR1 KGHSY and CDR2 FQNENV.

This chain joins TRBV6-6 and TRBJ2-1; D unclear. V lost 2 bases and J lost 5, with 4 bases in between. Germline V gene sequence: CDR1 MNHNY, CDR2 SVGAGI (reference sequence). The CDR3 loop spans 12 amino acids. The CDR3 nucleotides are TGTGCCAGCAGTTACCCGGACAATGAGCAGTTCTTC. Translation gives CASSYPDNEQFF.

CDR3 coding DNA: TGTGCCAGCAAAGGGACAGGGGGCAATGGGGCCAACGTCCTGACTTTC. Protein: CASKGTGGNGANVLTF. The V and J genes are TRBV28 and TRBJ2-6; the match to TRBD1 covers 12 bases. The V and J ends lost 7 bases and 3 bases, in that order; junction bases with no gene match: 4. The CDR3 contains 16 residues. The germline gives CDR1 MDHEN, CDR2 SYDVKM. Full variable domain (rest looked up from reference TRBV28 and TRBJ2-6): DVKVTQSSRYLVKRTGEKVFLECVQDMDHENMFWYRQDPGLGLRLIYFSYDVKMKEKGDIPEGYSVSREKKERFSLILESASTNQTSMYLCASKGTGGNGANVLTFGAGSRLTVL.

The chain links TRBV12-3 or TRBV12-4 to TRBJ1-2, with 12 bases identical to TRBD1. This CDR3 comprises 14 residues. The J segment lost 7 bases and the V segment lost 5 bases, leaving 5 bases of the junction unmatched. CDR3 amino acids: CASSGDRGLLGYTF. CDR3 DNA: TGTGCCAGCAGTGGGGACAGGGGGCTGCTTGGCTACACCTTC.